The table lists the clone carrying this T cell receptor (beta chain) with a count of one. What it binds is unknown. The sample is drawn from a study of cytomegalovirus exposure and HLA in healthy donors. Trimming removed 3 bases from V and 6 bases from J; junction bases left unmatched: 8. Germline CDR1 is MNHEY and CDR2 is SVGAGI. The CDR3 is 15 residues long. The study's findings and limits: Among TCR sequences, most were rare, though some public TCRs appeared in many donors. Through in vitro validation, a few CMV-associated chains were shown to be specific for CMV antigens. Some V segments could not be told apart, so they were left out, TRBV6-2 and TRBV6-3 among them. Compared with the approximately 680-donor mean, an Asian-associated ancestry cluster reportedly had fewer N-insertions, according to a later analysis.

PCR used 60 Vbeta primers and 13 Jbeta primers. Assay: immunoSEQ multiplex PCR; the TCRdb copy retains only in-frame clones and omits some. This repertoire shows about 280,000 clones, approximately 90% found once; its top ten account for about 2%. This TCR derives from a woman younger than 35 in good health and CMV-seronegative. Sequencing was carried out using PBMCs. The chain couples TRBV6-5 to TRBJ1-2, with 9 nucleotides matching TRBD1. Here the CDR3 reads CASSYGRTGVDGYTF. Written as DNA, the CDR3 is TGTGCCAGCAGTTATGGCAGGACAGGGGTTGATGGCTACACCTTC.